Each of the 15 T cell receptor beta chains below was sequenced from the same sample in a study of OX40 agonist ivuxolimab in advanced cancers. Data came from immunoSEQ multiplex PCR; TCRdb stores just in-frame clones and leaves some out. The sample shows tens of thousands of clones, about 88% of them seen only once. The material was CD4+ or CD8+ T cells sorted from blood, obtained in a trial of the OX40 agonist ivuxolimab. Source of these receptors: an adult with an advanced solid tumor such as melanoma, head and neck, liver or kidney cancer.

CDR3 loop: CASSVRRGTSQETQYF. The CDR3 coding sequence is TGTGCCAGCAGTGTCAGGAGGGGGACATCGCAAGAGACCCAGTACTTC. The chain carries TRBV6-1 and TRBJ2-5; D is perhaps TRBD1 or TRBD2 (6 bases each). Germline loops: CDR1 MNHNS, CDR2 SASEGT. Between the trimmed V and J ends, which lost 4 bases and 2 bases, there was a span of 17 bases. CDR3 length equals 16 residues.

This clone was seen a handful of times. The chain is built from TRBV19 and TRBJ1-4; TRBD1 might be the D (5 bases). The germline CDR1 and CDR2 sequences are LNHDA and SQIVND (reference sequence). The CDR3 length is 14 residues. V was clipped by 5 bases and J by 2 bases, with 9 bases between them. This chain's CDR3 is CASSWGTTNEKLFF. The DNA of the CDR3 is TGTGCCAGTAGTTGGGGGACGACTAATGAAAAACTGTTTTTT.

This clone was counted a few times. The V and J genes are TRBV9 and TRBJ2-7; maybe TRBD2 (5 bases). From germline, CDR1 is SGDLS and CDR2 YYNGEE. V lost 3 bases, J lost 0 bases, and 16 bases lay in between. This CDR3 comprises 16 residues. CDR3 coding DNA: TGTGCCAGCAGCGAAAGACCGGACTTAAGCTCCTACGAGCAGTACTTC. Translating it yields CASSERPDLSSYEQYF.

This rearrangement joins TRBV6-5 to TRBJ2-3, with D perhaps given as TRBD1 or TRBD2 (7 bases each). Between the trimmed V and J ends, which lost 4 bases and 0 bases, there was a span of 11 bases. Germline V gives CDR1 MNHEY, CDR2 SVGAGI. The CDR3 spans 15 residues. CDR3 nucleotide sequence: TGTGCCAGCAGTTTGCAGGGGGGGAGCACAGATACGCAGTATTTT. This translates into CASSLQGGSTDTQYF.

The chain uses TRBV19 and TRBJ2-4; D is perhaps TRBD1 or TRBD2 (5 bases each). Between the trimmed V and J ends, which lost 3 bases and 6 bases, there was a span of 15 bases. This CDR3 contains 15 residues. Germline V CDR1 and CDR2: LNHDA, SQIVND (reference sequence). CDR3 DNA: TGTGCCAGTAGTATCGCCGGGACCCTCGCAAACATTCAGTACTTC. Residues: CASSIAGTLANIQYF.

V is TRBV19 and J is TRBJ1-1; 9 bases are shared with TRBD1. Germline V gives CDR1 LNHDA, CDR2 SQIVND (reference sequence). Unmatched junction bases numbered 7, after V lost 9 bases and J lost 5 bases. The CDR3 sequence is 13 residues long. The CDR3 is CASLYRGRTEAFF. CDR3 bases: TGTGCCAGCCTTTACAGGGGGCGGACTGAAGCTTTCTTT.

This chain joins TRBV2 and TRBJ1-2; 7 bases line up with TRBD1. The CDR3 has 13 amino acids. The V segment lost 5 bases and the J segment 6 bases; nucleotides outside the gene matches: 6. In germline, CDR1 is SNHLY, CDR2 FYNNEI. The chain's CDR3 is CASSITGEDGYTF. The CDR3 coding sequence is TGTGCCAGCAGTATCACAGGGGAGGATGGCTACACCTTC. The complete variable domain, with remaining parts taken from reference TRBV2 and TRBJ1-2, reads EPEVTQTPSHQVTQMGQEVILRCVPISNHLYFYWYRQILGQKVEFLVSFYNNEISEKSEIFDDQFSVERPDGSNFTLKIRSTKLEDSAMYFCASSITGEDGYTFGSGTRLTVV.

This clone showed up just a few times. The V gene is TRBV19, the J gene TRBJ1-2, with unresolved D. The V gene lost 2 bases and the J gene lost 8 bases, with 18 bases spanning the gap. This CDR3 is built from 15 residues. The germline V gene has CDR1 LNHDA and CDR2 SQIVND (reference sequence). As DNA, the CDR3 is TGTGCCAGTAGTATACCCTCACAGTTCGAAGGGGGCTACACCTTC. Translation: CASSIPSQFEGGYTF.

This chain uses TRBV11-2 with TRBJ1-6, with a weak D call TRBD1 (5 bases). Germline V gene data show CDR1 as SGHAT and CDR2 as FQNNGV. V lost 5 bases to trimming and J lost 7 bases, with 18 bases between them. The CDR3 spans 16 residues. CDR3 region: CASSAGGKNHNSPLHF. In DNA, the CDR3 is TGTGCCAGCAGCGCGGGGGGAAAGAACCACAATTCACCCCTCCACTTT. The whole variable domain, remainder taken from reference TRBV11-2 and TRBJ1-6, is EAGVAQSPRYKIIEKRQSVAFWCNPISGHATLYWYQQILGQGPKLLIQFQNNGVVDDSQLPKDRFSAERLKGVDSTLKIQPAKLEDSAVYLCASSAGGKNHNSPLHFGNGTRLTVT.

This clone occurred once. CDR3: CASSEVPGRSPLHF. The CDR3 DNA follows: TGTGCCAGCAGTGAAGTCCCAGGGCGATCACCCCTCCACTTT. The rearrangement uses TRBV6-4 and TRBJ1-6, with D perhaps matching TRBD1 (5 bases). Deletions cut 3 bases from V and 10 bases from J, with 13 bases between. The CDR3 loop spans 14 amino acids. Looked up from germline, CDR1 is MRHNA and CDR2 is SNTAGT.

J is TRBJ1-5 and V is TRBV7-2; D unresolved. Germline lookup yields CDR1 SGHTA and CDR2 FQGNSA. This CDR3 contains 14 residues. V shed 5 bases and J shed 2 bases, with 10 bases lying between them. CDR3 bases: TGTGCCAGCAGCCCCATGGGCGGCAATCAGCCCCAGCATTTT. This encodes CASSPMGGNQPQHF.

Here the CDR3 reads CASSQENQDLTSGGSYEQYF. The CDR3 DNA follows: TGTGCCAGCAGCCAAGAAAATCAGGACCTTACTAGCGGGGGATCCTACGAGCAGTACTTC. The gene calls are TRBV4-2 and TRBJ2-7; the match to TRBD2 covers 11 bases. V lost 0 bases to trimming and J lost 1 base; unmatched junction nucleotides: 14. This CDR3 contains 20 residues. Germline V gives CDR1 LGHNA, CDR2 YNFKEQ.

This clone was detected a few times. This chain connects TRBV4-2 to TRBJ2-5; TRBD2 matches at 7 bases. This CDR3 region has 14 residues. The germline V gene has CDR1 LGHNA and CDR2 YNFKEQ. The junction had 2 bases not matched to a gene; V was cut back by 1 base and J by 3 bases. The CDR3 region is CASSQVGGKETQYF. CDR3 nucleotides: TGTGCCAGCAGCCAAGTGGGGGGGAAAGAGACCCAGTACTTC.

V is TRBV11-2 and J is TRBJ1-2, with D unclear. This CDR3 contains 12 residues. Deletions cut 7 bases from V and 2 bases from J, with 8 bases between. The germline V gene has CDR1 SGHAT and CDR2 FQNNGV. The CDR3 loop reads CASNGQNYGYTF. The CDR3 nucleotides read TGTGCCAGCAATGGGCAGAACTATGGCTACACCTTC.

This clone was recorded only once. The chain couples TRBV7-2 to TRBJ1-1; D is undetermined. Trimming removed 6 bases from V and 1 base from J, with 9 bases in between. The CDR3 has 13 residues. CDR1 and CDR2 (germline): SGHTA, FQGNSA. In nucleotides, the CDR3 is TGTGCCAGCAGTCGACCTGGGAACACTGAAGCTTTCTTT. It yields the protein CASSRPGNTEAFF.